What follows are 20 T cell receptor beta chains derived from one specimen sequenced in a study of cytomegalovirus exposure and HLA in healthy donors. Assay: immunoSEQ multiplex PCR; the TCRdb copy retains only in-frame clones and omits some. The sample includes about 140,000 clones, 70% to 85% seen only once; the top ten take less than 35%. The sample taken for sequencing was PBMCs. These TCRs come from a young man in good health and CMV-seropositive.

The chain is built from TRBV6-6 and TRBJ1-1; 7 bases fit TRBD1. The V and J ends lost 6 bases and 4 bases, in that order; junction bases with no gene match: 5. The CDR3 extends over 13 amino acids. Germline V gives CDR1 MNHNY, CDR2 SVGAGI (reference sequence). The CDR3 coding sequence is TGTGCCAGCAGGGGGACAGTAGGCACTGAAGCTTTCTTT. This codes for CASRGTVGTEAFF.

This chain uses TRBV5-1 with TRBJ2-3, with 12 bases fitting TRBD2. The CDR3 has 16 residues. Germline values: CDR1 SGHRS, CDR2 YFSETQ. Trimming took 1 base from V and 4 from J; bases not matched to a gene: 4. This CDR3 reads CASSLPGLAGPDTQYF. CDR3 in DNA: TGCGCCAGCAGCTTGCCGGGACTAGCGGGCCCAGATACGCAGTATTTT.

The chain couples TRBV9 to TRBJ1-6; weak D call: TRBD1 (6 bases). The CDR3 spans 15 residues. V was clipped by 4 bases and J by 7 bases, with 15 bases between them. Germline V CDR1 and CDR2: SGDLS, YYNGEE. CDR3 loop: CASSPQGFANSPLHF. CDR3 DNA sequence: TGTGCCAGCAGCCCCCAGGGGTTTGCGAATTCACCCCTCCACTTT.

The V call is TRBV7-2, the J call TRBJ1-1; a weak D match, TRBD1 (5 bases). This CDR3 region has 14 residues. Germline V gives CDR1 SGHTA, CDR2 FQGNSA. Trimming removed 1 base at V and 1 base at J, with 7 bases between. Here the CDR3 DNA reads TGTGCCAGCAGCTTAGAGGGGTGGAACACTGAAGCTTTCTTT. Translated: CASSLEGWNTEAFF.

V is TRBV6-5 and J is TRBJ1-2; no clear D. Germline lookup yields CDR1 MNHEY and CDR2 SVGAGI. Trimming stripped 6 bases from V and 8 bases from J, with 13 bases between. This CDR3 has 12 amino acids. The DNA for the CDR3 is TGTGCCAGCAGGCAGGCTGGCGGGGGCTACACCTTC. Translated, it gives CASRQAGGGYTF.

J is TRBJ1-4 and V is TRBV11-2; D is unresolved. The germline V gene has CDR1 SGHAT and CDR2 FQNNGV. V was shortened by 10 bases and J by 1 base, with 10 bases between the two germline ends. CDR3 length equals 13 residues. The CDR3 DNA sequence: TGTGCCACGCCGGGGAGAACTAATGAAAAACTGTTTTTT. It specifies CATPGRTNEKLFF.

The chain combines TRBV7-2 with TRBJ1-2; D is undetermined. The V end was cut by 5 bases, the J end by 7 bases, with 14 bases between. This CDR3 spans 13 amino acids. Germline V gene lookup returns CDR1 SGHTA and CDR2 FQGNSA. This CDR3 is CASSPGVAAGYTF. The CDR3 DNA is TGTGCCAGCAGCCCCGGGGTGGCGGCTGGCTACACCTTC. Variable domain in full (rest from reference TRBV7-2 and TRBJ1-2): GAGVSQSPSNKVTEKGKDVELRCDPISGHTALYWYRQSLGQGLEFLIYFQGNSAPDKSGLPSDRFSAERTGGSVSTLTIQRTQQEDSAVYLCASSPGVAAGYTFGSGTRLTVV.

The V and J genes are TRBV28 and TRBJ1-6; TRBD1 aligns across 9 bases. CDR1 and CDR2 (germline): MDHEN, SYDVKM. The CDR3 spans 15 residues. After removal of 8 bases from V and 7 bases from J, the junction contained 9 bases not matched to a gene. In nucleotides, the CDR3 is TGTGCCAGCCGCCAGCGGGACAGGGAGAATTCACCCCTCCACTTT. Translated, it gives CASRQRDRENSPLHF.

The chain links TRBV5-4 to TRBJ1-2; D is possibly TRBD1 (6 bases). The CDR3 is 15 residues long. In germline, CDR1 is SGHNT, CDR2 YYREEE (reference sequence). Trimming left V 5 bases short and J 2 bases short, with 16 bases between. Here the CDR3 DNA reads TGTGCCAGCAGATTCCAGGGGTCCCTCAACTATGGCTACACCTTC. This translates into CASRFQGSLNYGYTF.

The rearrangement links TRBV2 to TRBJ1-2; 7 bases are shared with TRBD1. The CDR3 is made up of 14 amino acids. The germline V gene encodes CDR1 SNHLY and CDR2 FYNNEI. With V trimmed by 4 bases and J by 7 bases, 9 bases remained unmatched. CDR3 sequence (DNA): TGTGCCAGCAGTGGAGGGACAGCGTGGGGTGGCTACACCTTC. This encodes CASSGGTAWGGYTF.

This clone was counted a single time. The rearrangement joins TRBV25-1 to TRBJ1-2; 10 bases map to TRBD1. This CDR3 is built from 16 residues. V dropped 3 bases and J dropped 7; count of bases not matched to a gene: 11. CDR1 MGHDK and CDR2 SYGVNS come from the germline V gene. The CDR3 reads CASSEFGDRGRVGYTF. CDR3 nucleotides: TGTGCCAGCAGTGAGTTTGGGGACAGGGGAAGAGTTGGCTACACCTTC.

The J gene is TRBJ1-2, the V gene TRBV27, with a possible D match to TRBD1 (5 bases). Trimming pared 6 bases from V and 10 bases from J, leaving 15 bases between. The CDR3 is made up of 12 amino acids. Germline CDR1 reads MNHEY; CDR2 reads SMNVEV (reference sequence). The CDR3 region has the DNA TGTGCCAGCAGCCAATTGGGGCCTTTCTACACCTTC. Encoded protein: CASSQLGPFYTF.

The rearrangement joins TRBV6-4 to TRBJ1-5; D may be TRBD1 (6 bases). Trimming shortened V by 0 bases and J by 1 base, and 10 bases separated the two germline ends. CDR1 is MRHNA and CDR2 is SNTAGT in the germline V gene. The CDR3 consists of 16 residues. In nucleotides, the CDR3 is TGTGCCAGCAGTGACTCACAGGGAGAAAGCAATCAGCCCCAGCATTTT. This codes for CASSDSQGESNQPQHF.

This rearrangement joins TRBV9 to TRBJ1-1; the D gene is possibly TRBD1 (6 bases). Germline CDR1 SGDLS, CDR2 YYNGEE. This CDR3 region has 15 residues. The V end lost 0 bases, the J end lost 3 bases, and 12 bases lay between the germline ends. The DNA for the CDR3 is TGTGCCAGCAGCGTAGTGGCAGGGGTACACACTGAAGCTTTCTTT. It translates to CASSVVAGVHTEAFF.

The chain combines TRBV30 with TRBJ1-2; 7 bases fit TRBD1. This CDR3 has 13 residues. Germline values: CDR1 GTSNPN, CDR2 SVGIG (reference sequence). V was pared by 1 base and J by 3 bases, with 2 bases of the junction left unmatched. The CDR3 loop is CAWSGGTDYGYTF. For the CDR3, the DNA is TGTGCCTGGAGTGGTGGGACAGACTATGGCTACACCTTC.

V usage is TRBV29-1 and J usage is TRBJ1-1; TRBD1 matches 9 bases. Looked up from germline, CDR1 is SQVTM and CDR2 is ANQGSEA. With V trimmed by 4 bases and J by 0 bases, 9 bases remained unmatched. The CDR3 has 16 amino acids. This CDR3 reads CSVGVGTGTMNTEAFF. CDR3 DNA sequence: TGCAGCGTTGGTGTCGGGACAGGGACAATGAACACTGAAGCTTTCTTT.

This clone was picked up one time. The CDR3 sequence: CASSLGRGRYEQYF. The DNA of the CDR3 is TGTGCCAGCAGCTTGGGCAGGGGAAGGTACGAGCAGTACTTC. The chain links TRBV5-6 to TRBJ2-7; perhaps TRBD1 as D (6 bases). This CDR3 comprises 14 residues. The germline V and J ends were trimmed by 0 bases and 4 bases, with 11 bases remaining between them. Germline V gene sequence: CDR1 SGHDT, CDR2 YYEEEE.

The genes are TRBV11-2 and TRBJ2-2; D is perhaps TRBD2 (5 bases). The CDR3 extends over 16 amino acids. Germline V CDR1 and CDR2: SGHAT, FQNNGV. V was shortened by 5 bases and J by 1 base, with 14 bases between the two germline ends. In nucleotides, the CDR3 is TGTGCCAGCAGCCCCCTCGCCGGGGAGAACACCGGGGAGCTGTTTTTT. Protein: CASSPLAGENTGELFF.

V usage is TRBV13 and J usage is TRBJ2-1, with 7 bases fitting TRBD2. The trim removed 0 bases at V and 0 bases at J, leaving 5 bases unmatched. The CDR3 sequence is 17 residues long. CDR1 and CDR2 from the germline V gene are PRHDT and FYEKMQ (reference sequence). The CDR3 sequence: CASSLGLGGRSYNEQFF. The CDR3 nucleotides read TGTGCCAGCAGCTTAGGACTGGGAGGGCGCTCCTACAATGAGCAGTTCTTC.

The rearrangement links TRBV23-1 to TRBJ2-7; weak D call: TRBD1 (6 bases). TRBV23-1 is an ORF for which the function is uncertain. The CDR3 sequence is 20 residues long. V was shortened by 2 bases and J by 2 bases, with 28 bases between the two germline ends. The CDR3 coding sequence is TGCGCCAGCAGTCAACACCCCACGGGACACGAATTATTTGTACCCTACGAGCAGTACTTC. Translation gives CASSQHPTGHELFVPYEQYF.